This T cell receptor beta chain stems from a study of cytomegalovirus exposure and HLA in healthy donors. The study's findings and limits: The number of N-insertions in an Asian-associated ancestry cluster was reportedly below the roughly 670-donor mean in a later analysis. Several top significant clusters appeared, in a later analysis, to be linked to common viral pathogens.

To note about this clone: What it binds is unknown.

From germline, CDR1 is SGHRS and CDR2 YFSETQ. The V and J ends lost 0 bases and 6 bases respectively, with 11 bases between them. The CDR3 runs to 14 residues. PCR amplification relied on 60 Vbeta primers (plus 13 Jbeta primers). Original processing methods: In a later analysis, the count reached roughly 80 million unique TCR beta chains, with about 10 million shared. Libraries were prepared by immunoSEQ multiplex PCR; TCRdb keeps only in-frame clonotypes and omits some of them. The V and J calls and clone size were taken over from that table, and D and trimming were inferred from the DNA. The sample has 100,000 to 150,000 clones; approximately 84% are singletons.

Sequencing was performed on PBMCs. The chain uses TRBV5-1 and TRBJ2-3; D might be TRBD1 (6 bases). The sequence came from a man younger than 35 in good health and CMV-seropositive. The CDR3 sequence is CASSLGRGDDTQYF. The CDR3 DNA follows: TGCGCCAGCAGCTTGGGCAGGGGTGACGATACGCAGTATTTT.